This T cell receptor (beta chain) was sequenced during a study of OX40 agonist ivuxolimab in advanced cancers. Notes on the study in general: CD8+ T cells averaged more expanded clones than CD4+.

Patients were excluded for autoimmune disease history or systemic immunosuppression. As regards this clone: What it binds is unknown.

TCRdb's copy holds only in-frame clones and misses some; the assay was immunoSEQ multiplex PCR. The sample lists 80,000 to 95,000 clones; approximately 90% were seen once. Looked up from germline, CDR1 is SGHAT and CDR2 is FQNNGV. CDR3 length: 14 amino acids. V was cut by 1 base and J by 3 bases, with 7 bases left in between. Sequences were derived from CD4+ or CD8+ T cells sorted from blood, sampled in a trial of the OX40 agonist ivuxolimab. The rearrangement uses TRBV11-2 and TRBJ2-1; D gene unclear. The receptor comes from an adult with an advanced solid tumor such as melanoma, head and neck, liver or kidney cancer. The CDR3: CASSLVGSYNEQFF. CDR3 bases: TGTGCCAGCAGCTTAGTCGGTAGCTACAATGAGCAGTTCTTC.